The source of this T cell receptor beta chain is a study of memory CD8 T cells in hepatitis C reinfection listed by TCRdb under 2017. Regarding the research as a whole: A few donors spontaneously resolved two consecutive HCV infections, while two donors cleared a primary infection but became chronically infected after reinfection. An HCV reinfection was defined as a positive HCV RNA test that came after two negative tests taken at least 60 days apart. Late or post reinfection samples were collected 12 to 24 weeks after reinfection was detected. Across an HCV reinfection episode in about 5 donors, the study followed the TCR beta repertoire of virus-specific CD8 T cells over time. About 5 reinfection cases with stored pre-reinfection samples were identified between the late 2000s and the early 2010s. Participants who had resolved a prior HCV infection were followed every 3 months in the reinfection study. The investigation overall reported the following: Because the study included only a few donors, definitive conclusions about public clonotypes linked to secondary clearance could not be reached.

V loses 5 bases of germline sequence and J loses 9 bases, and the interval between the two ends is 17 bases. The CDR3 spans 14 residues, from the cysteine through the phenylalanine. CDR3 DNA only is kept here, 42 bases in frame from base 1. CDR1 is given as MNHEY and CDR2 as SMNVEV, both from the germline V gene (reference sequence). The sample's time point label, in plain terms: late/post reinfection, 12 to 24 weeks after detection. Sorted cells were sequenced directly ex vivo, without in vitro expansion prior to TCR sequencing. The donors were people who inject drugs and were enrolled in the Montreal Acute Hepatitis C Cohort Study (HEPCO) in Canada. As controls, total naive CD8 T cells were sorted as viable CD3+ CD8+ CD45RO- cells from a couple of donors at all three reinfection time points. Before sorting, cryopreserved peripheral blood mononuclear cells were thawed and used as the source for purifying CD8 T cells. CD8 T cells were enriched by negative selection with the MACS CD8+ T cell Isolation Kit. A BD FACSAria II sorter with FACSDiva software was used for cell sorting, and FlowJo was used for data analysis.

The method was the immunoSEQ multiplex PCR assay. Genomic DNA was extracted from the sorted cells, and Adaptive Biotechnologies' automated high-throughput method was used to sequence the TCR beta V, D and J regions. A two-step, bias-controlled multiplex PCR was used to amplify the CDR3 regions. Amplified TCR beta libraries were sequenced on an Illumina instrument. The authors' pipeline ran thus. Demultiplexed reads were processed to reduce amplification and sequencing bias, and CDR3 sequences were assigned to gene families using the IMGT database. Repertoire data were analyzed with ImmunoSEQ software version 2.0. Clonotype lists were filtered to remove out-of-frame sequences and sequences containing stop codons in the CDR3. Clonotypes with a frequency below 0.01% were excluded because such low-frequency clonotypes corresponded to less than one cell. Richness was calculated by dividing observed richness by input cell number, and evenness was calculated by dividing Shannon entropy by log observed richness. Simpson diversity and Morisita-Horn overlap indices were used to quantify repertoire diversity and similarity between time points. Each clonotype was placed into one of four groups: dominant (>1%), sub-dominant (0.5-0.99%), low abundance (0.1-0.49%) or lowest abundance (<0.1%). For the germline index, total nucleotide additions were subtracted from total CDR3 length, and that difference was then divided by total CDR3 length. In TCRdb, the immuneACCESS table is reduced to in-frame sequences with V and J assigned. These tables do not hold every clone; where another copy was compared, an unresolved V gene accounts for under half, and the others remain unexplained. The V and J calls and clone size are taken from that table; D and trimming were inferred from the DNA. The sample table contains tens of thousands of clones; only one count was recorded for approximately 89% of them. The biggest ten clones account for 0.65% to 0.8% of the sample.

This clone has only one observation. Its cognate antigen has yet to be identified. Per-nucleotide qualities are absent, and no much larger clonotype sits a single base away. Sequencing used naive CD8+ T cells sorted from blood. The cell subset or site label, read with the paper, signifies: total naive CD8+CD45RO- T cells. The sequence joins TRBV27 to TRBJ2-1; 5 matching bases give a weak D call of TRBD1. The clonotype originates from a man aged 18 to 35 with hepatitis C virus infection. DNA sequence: TGTGCCAGCAGTCCATCCCCCTGGGGCACTGAGCAGTTCTTC. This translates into CASSPSPWGTEQFF.